This record looks at one T cell receptor beta chain sequence and its context. Its target is unknown. Compared with germline, one end of the junction differs, possibly owing to a read error. CDR1 and CDR2 from the germline V gene are MGHRA and YSYEKL. This CDR3 has 17 residues. The data were obtained in a study of T cells in Graves' hyperthyroidism and ophthalmopathy. Overall study context: Blood was drawn when the patient was first diagnosed and still untreated.

TCR beta CDR3 regions were amplified from RNA transcripts. First-round RT-PCR of the TCR CDR3 relied on the HTBI primer set. TCRdb processed the multiplex PCR reads anew with MiXCR; each CDR3 protein has one entry. Seen here are roughly 100,000 distinct CDR3 sequences, under 65% observed once, and the top ten hold about 25%. The study, taken as a whole, reports: Most thyroid clonotypes that were expanded above 0.001 also turned up in blood. Median prediction lead before ophthalmopathy onset was 6.5 months with the model.

What was sequenced was blood. This chain links TRBV4-1 with TRBJ2-7; the D is unclear. The clonotype was recovered from a woman aged 40 to 50 with Graves' hyperthyroidism. The CDR3 DNA reads TGTGCCAGCAGTAAGGGTGCGGACCCTAATTTACCCTACGAGCAGTACTTC. Translating it yields CASSKGADPNLPYEQYF.